Listed here are 22 T cell receptor beta chains from one sample, sequenced in a study of blood T cell repertoires in COVID-19 (dated by TCRdb to about 2020). Library method: the immunoSEQ multiplex PCR assay. TCRdb re-hosts the immuneACCESS table, in-frame sequences only. Its copies lack some clones; in the studies checked, an unresolved V gene accounts for under half of them, and the cause for the rest is not known. The table for this sample lists about 110,000 clones; 75% to 90% of them were counted only once. The ten most abundant clones make up under 7% of the sample. Specimen: peripheral blood. These receptors were taken from a woman between 50 and 59 years old with acute or convalescent COVID-19.

A single count supports this clone. This chain uses TRBV10-3 with TRBJ2-7, with D unclear. V lost 0 bases, J lost 2 bases, and 14 bases lay in between. In germline, CDR1 is ENHRY, CDR2 SYGVKD. CDR3 length: 16 residues. Here the CDR3 reads CAISESSRGSTYEQYF. CDR3 nucleotides: TGTGCCATCAGTGAGTCGAGCAGAGGCTCGACCTACGAGCAGTACTTC.

The table lists this clone with a count of one. The chain recombines TRBV7-8 with TRBJ2-7, with 7 nucleotides matching TRBD1. Germline CDR1 reads SGHVS; CDR2 reads FQNEAQ. The CDR3 is 16 residues long. V shed 3 bases, J shed 5 bases, and the junction held 13 bases outside the gene matches. CDR3 sequence reads: CASSFSLGGATDEQYF. DNA for the CDR3: TGTGCCAGCAGCTTCTCGCTAGGGGGCGCGACGGACGAGCAGTACTTC.

This clone was observed a handful of times. V and J are TRBV5-6 and TRBJ2-5; 8 nucleotides align to TRBD1. The ends lost 1 base at V and 3 bases at J; junction bases unmatched: 11. The CDR3 is 17 residues long. Germline lookup yields CDR1 SGHDT and CDR2 YYEEEE. DNA for the CDR3: TGTGCCAGCAGCTTGTCTAATCAGGGGGCGAAGGAAGAGACCCAGTACTTC. Translating it yields CASSLSNQGAKEETQYF. Variable domain in full (rest from reference TRBV5-6 and TRBJ2-5): DAGVTQSPTHLIKTRGQQVTLRCSPKSGHDTVSWYQQALGQGPQFIFQYYEEEERQRGNFPDRFSGHQFPNYSSELNVNALLLGDSALYLCASSLSNQGAKEETQYFGPGTRLLVL.

This clone was recorded only once. V is TRBV11-1 and J is TRBJ2-7, with TRBD1 identical over 8 bases. The J segment lost 6 bases and the V segment lost 5 bases, leaving 9 bases of the junction unmatched. Germline lookup yields CDR1 SGHAT and CDR2 FQDESV (reference sequence). CDR3 length: 14 residues. CDR3 nucleotides: TGTGCCAGCAGCACTCACAGGGGGAACTCCGAGCAGTACTTC. This gives the protein CASSTHRGNSEQYF.

The sample holds a few counts of this clone. The rearrangement links TRBV5-5 to TRBJ1-1; TRBD1 is a possible D gene (5 bases). In germline, CDR1 is SGHKS, CDR2 YYEKEE (reference sequence). The CDR3 runs 14 residues. Trimming took 4 bases from V and 3 from J, leaving 13 bases between them. The CDR3 DNA is TGTGCCAGCAGCCCGCGGGGGGGTTACACTGAAGCTTTCTTT. Translating gives CASSPRGGYTEAFF.

The chain recombines TRBV28 with TRBJ1-5; no clear D gene. The CDR3 loop spans 13 amino acids. Between the trimmed V and J ends, which lost 6 bases and 7 bases, there was a span of 13 bases. CDR1 and CDR2 (germline): MDHEN, SYDVKM. CDR3 in amino acids: CASRFGGGQPQHF. CDR3 nucleotides: TGTGCCAGCAGGTTCGGAGGAGGCCAGCCCCAGCATTTT.

The chain is built from TRBV19 and TRBJ2-2, with 8 positions matching TRBD1. Unmatched junction bases numbered 15, after V lost 5 bases and J lost 7 bases. This CDR3 has 17 residues. Germline-derived CDR1 and CDR2 are LNHDA and SQIVND (reference sequence). The CDR3, as DNA: TGTGCCAGTAGTTCCGGGACAGGCTTGGTGGAGGGCGGGGAGCTGTTTTTT. Translating gives CASSSGTGLVEGGELFF.

This chain connects TRBV9 to TRBJ2-3; no firm D call. The CDR3 has 15 amino acids. The V gene lost 2 bases and the J gene lost 6 bases, with 16 bases spanning the gap. Looked up from germline, CDR1 is SGDLS and CDR2 is YYNGEE. The CDR3 sequence: CASSVGHLSGDTQYF. The CDR3 nucleotides read TGTGCCAGCAGCGTTGGGCATCTATCTGGTGATACGCAGTATTTT.

The V and J genes are TRBV5-4 and TRBJ2-5, with 7 bases fitting TRBD1. CDR1 SGHNT and CDR2 YYREEE come from the germline V gene (reference sequence). Trimming cost V 3 bases and J 4 bases; bases outside gene matches: 18. CDR3 length: 18 residues. CDR3 in amino acids: CASSSWGQLGEQGETQYF. The CDR3 DNA follows: TGTGCCAGCAGCTCCTGGGGACAGCTCGGGGAACAGGGAGAGACCCAGTACTTC.

The chain combines TRBV28 with TRBJ1-4; TRBD1 aligns across 8 bases. Germline lookup yields CDR1 MDHEN and CDR2 SYDVKM. V was pared by 5 bases and J by 8 bases, with 1 base of the junction left unmatched. The CDR3 length is 12 residues. The CDR3: CASSAGGEKLFF. CDR3 sequence (DNA): TGTGCCAGCAGTGCAGGGGGCGAAAAACTGTTTTTT.

This clone was seen a single time. The chain uses TRBV5-1 and TRBJ2-5; no clear D gene. The CDR3 has 13 amino acids. In germline, CDR1 is SGHRS, CDR2 YFSETQ. V was trimmed by 0 bases and J by 4 bases, leaving 7 bases between them. The DNA for the CDR3 is TGCGCCAGCAGCTTGGCCCCCCGAGAGACCCAGTACTTC. Translating gives CASSLAPRETQYF. The full variable domain, rest sourced from reference TRBV5-1 and TRBJ2-5, is KAGVTQTPRYLIKTRGQQVTLSCSPISGHRSVSWYQQTPGQGLQFLFEYFSETQRNKGNFPGRFSGRQFSNSRSEMNVSTLELGDSALYLCASSLAPRETQYFGPGTRLLVL.

The table lists this clone with a few counts. The rearrangement joins TRBV30 to TRBJ1-1; no firm D call. Deletions cut 0 bases from V and 0 bases from J, with 5 bases between. CDR3 length: 13 amino acids. CDR1 and CDR2 (germline): GTSNPN, SVGIG (reference sequence). The CDR3 coding sequence is TGTGCCTGGAGTGTATCGGTGAACACTGAAGCTTTCTTT. Its protein product is CAWSVSVNTEAFF.

This clone appeared a single time. This rearrangement joins TRBV12-3 or TRBV12-4 to TRBJ2-3; a weak D match, TRBD2 (5 bases). The CDR3 contains 11 residues. Trimming left V 6 bases short and J 5 bases short, with 6 bases between. Here the CDR3 DNA reads TGTGCCAGCAGGGGGAGAGATACGCAGTATTTT. Translation gives CASRGRDTQYF.

This sequence joins TRBV10-3 and TRBJ1-2; D possibly corresponds to TRBD1 (5 bases). The germline gives CDR1 ENHRY, CDR2 SYGVKD. CDR3 length: 12 residues. V lost 3 bases and J 12 bases, leaving 14 bases between the germline ends. CDR3 region: CAISESAGWNTF. In DNA form, the CDR3 reads TGTGCCATCAGTGAATCGGCAGGGTGGAACACCTTC.

The V gene is TRBV12-5, the J gene TRBJ2-5; D gene uncertain. V lost 1 base, J lost 9 bases, and 12 bases lay in between. The CDR3 consists of 13 residues. The germline gives CDR1 LGHNT, CDR2 FRNRAP. CDR3 amino acids: CASGLGSEKAQYF. The DNA of the CDR3 is TGTGCTAGTGGTTTGGGATCGGAGAAGGCCCAGTACTTC.

This chain joins TRBV5-4 and TRBJ1-2; possible D gene TRBD1, 6 bases. The germline V gene encodes CDR1 SGHNT and CDR2 YYREEE (reference sequence). The CDR3 is 12 amino acids. V lost 2 bases, J lost 9 bases, and 11 bases lay in between. Here the CDR3 DNA reads TGTGCCAGCAGCTTCGACAGGTATAGCTACACCTTC. Its translation: CASSFDRYSYTF.

Regarding this clone: The same CDR3 also results from other DNA sequences found in this sample. The rearrangement links TRBV28 to TRBJ1-1; the D gene is possibly TRBD1 (6 bases). V was clipped by 6 bases and J by 1 base, with 12 bases between them. The CDR3 extends over 14 amino acids. Germline assignment: CDR1 MDHEN and CDR2 SYDVKM. The CDR3 bases are TGTGCCAGCAGGCTTACAGGGTCGAACACTGAAGCTTTCTTT. Its protein is CASRLTGSNTEAFF.

This sequence joins TRBV5-4 and TRBJ2-1; the match to TRBD2 covers 11 bases. The CDR3 runs 15 residues. V trimming: 0 bases; J trimming: 7 bases; junction bases outside the gene matches: 3. Germline V gene lookup returns CDR1 SGHNT and CDR2 YYREEE (reference sequence). In nucleotides, the CDR3 is TGTGCCAGCAGCTTGGCCGCTAGCGGGGGGAATGAGCAGTTCTTC. Translation gives CASSLAASGGNEQFF. Full variable domain (rest looked up from reference TRBV5-4 and TRBJ2-1): ETGVTQSPTHLIKTRGQQVTLRCSSQSGHNTVSWYQQALGQGPQFIFQYYREEENGRGNFPPRFSGLQFPNYSSELNVNALELDDSALYLCASSLAASGGNEQFFGPGTRLTVL.

The CDR3: CASSTRQGSYEQYF. The CDR3 coding sequence is TGTGCCAGCAGCACTCGACAGGGATCCTACGAGCAGTACTTC. This rearrangement joins TRBV7-8 to TRBJ2-7; 7 bases match TRBD1. Trimming cost V 5 bases and J 1 base; bases outside gene matches: 5. Germline CDR1 reads SGHVS; CDR2 reads FQNEAQ. The CDR3 extends over 14 amino acids.

This clone was counted a few times. The gene calls are TRBV18 and TRBJ1-6, with 10 bases aligning to TRBD1. CDR3 length equals 17 residues. From germline, CDR1 is KGHSH and CDR2 LQKENI. V shed 4 bases, J shed 7 bases, and the junction held 10 bases outside the gene matches. CDR3: CASSLTWDRGENSPLHF. The CDR3 DNA is TGTGCCAGCTCACTCACGTGGGACAGGGGCGAAAATTCACCCCTCCACTTT.

This clone has only one observation. DNA of the CDR3: TGTGCCAGCCAGGGCCTTGGCACAGATACGCAGTATTTT. Amino acids: CASQGLGTDTQYF. The V gene is TRBV6-5, the J gene TRBJ2-3; TRBD1 is a possible D gene (5 bases). V dropped 8 bases and J dropped 1 base, with 10 bases sitting between them. The CDR3 length is 13 residues. CDR1 is MNHEY and CDR2 is SVGAGI in the germline V gene.

This clone was recorded a few times. This rearrangement joins TRBV5-4 to TRBJ2-1; 11 bases match TRBD2. CDR1 and CDR2 (germline): SGHNT, YYREEE (reference sequence). CDR3 length equals 15 residues. With 2 bases clipped from V and 8 bases from J, the junction kept 6 bases outside the gene matches. CDR3 in amino acids: CASSFRTSGWDEQFF. In DNA, the CDR3 is TGTGCCAGCAGCTTTAGGACTAGCGGGTGGGATGAGCAGTTCTTC.